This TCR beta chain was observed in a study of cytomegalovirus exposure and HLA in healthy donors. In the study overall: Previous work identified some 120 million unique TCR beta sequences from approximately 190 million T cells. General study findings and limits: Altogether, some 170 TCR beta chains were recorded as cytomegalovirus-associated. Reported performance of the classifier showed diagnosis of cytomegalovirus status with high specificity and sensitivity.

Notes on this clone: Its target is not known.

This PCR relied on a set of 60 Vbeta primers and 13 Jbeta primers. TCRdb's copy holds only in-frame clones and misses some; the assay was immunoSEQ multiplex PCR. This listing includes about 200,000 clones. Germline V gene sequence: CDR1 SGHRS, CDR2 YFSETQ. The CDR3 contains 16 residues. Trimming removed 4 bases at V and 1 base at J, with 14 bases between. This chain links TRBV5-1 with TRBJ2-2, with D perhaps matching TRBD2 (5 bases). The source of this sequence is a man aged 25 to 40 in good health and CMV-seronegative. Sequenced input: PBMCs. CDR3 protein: CASSLGLTQNTGELFF. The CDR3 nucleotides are TGCGCCAGCAGCCTCGGACTCACCCAGAACACCGGGGAGCTGTTTTTT.